The present TCR beta chain was sequenced within a study of CD8 T cells in Susac syndrome. Sequencing of TCR beta was performed on blood CD8+ and CD4+ T cells. Trimming left V 2 bases short and J 3 bases short, with 9 bases between. Germline CDR1 reads SGHRS; CDR2 reads YFSETQ. The CDR3 loop spans 13 amino acids. This clonotype showed up just once. cDNA came from roughly 0.5 to 1 ug RNA primed by random hexamers. Via MiXCR, TCRdb re-called the immunoSEQ multiplex PCR reads, giving one row per CDR3 protein. The sample has roughly 80,000 distinct CDR3 sequences; around 94% are singletons. The chain combines TRBV5-1 with TRBJ2-7; the D gene is possibly TRBD1 (5 bases). This clonotype was sampled from a human donor with Susac syndrome. Sequencing input: CD8+ T cells from PBMCs. CDR3 sequence: CASSLGADYEQYF. DNA for the CDR3: TGCGCCAGCAGCTTAGGGGCAGACTACGAGCAGTACTTC.